Here is one T cell receptor beta chain with its context. This record comes from a study of blood T cell repertoires in COVID-19. Study background: The cDNA or gDNA used as material had been derived from T cells, B-cell-depleted T cells, or PBMCs.

Authors' data handling: Reference gene primers were amplified, and this amplification served to estimate nucleated cell counts. Produced via immunoSEQ multiplex PCR; TCRdb's table is partial and in-frame only. D and trimming were read from the DNA, whereas the V and J calls and clone size are those reported in that table. The data hold 95,000 or so clones, with less than 85% observed a single time. Germline CDR1 SGHDN, CDR2 FVKESK. Between the trimmed V and J ends, which lost 4 bases and 3 bases, there was a span of 10 bases. The CDR3 is 13 residues long. The chain has TRBV14 and TRBJ2-7, with a possible D match to TRBD1 (5 bases). This receptor was identified in a human donor in a cohort sampled during active COVID-19. The sequenced sample consisted of peripheral blood. The CDR3 nucleotides read TGTGCCAGCAGCCCTCAGGGTTTCTACGAGCAGTACTTC. It specifies CASSPQGFYEQYF.